The sequence of this TCR beta chain was determined in a study of blood T cells in healthy people across ages. Overall study findings and caveats: Calculation of diversity from one million T cells yielded estimates considered to be underestimates. TCR beta diversity, measured per million T cells, fell in a roughly linear way with age.

For the second PCR, which ran for about 7 to 11 cycles, a sample-barcoded 5' primer and a J-beta primer mix were used. Carrying 12 random nucleotides, a template-switch adaptor labeled each individual cDNA molecule. Using its own MiXCR run on the 5' RACE reads, TCRdb lists one record per CDR3 protein. This repertoire shows 980,000 or so distinct CDR3 sequences, around 49% found once; its top ten account for about an eighth. Extraction of total RNA produced a minimum of 5.5 micrograms from each sample. CDR3 size: 19 residues. CDR1 is DFQATT and CDR2 is SNEGSKA in the germline V gene (reference sequence). V gave up 0 bases and J gave up 5 bases; unmatched junction bases: 17. With regard to this clonotype: Its antigen is as yet unknown.

This sequence originates from a man aged 30-40 years in good health. The sequencing input was blood. V and J are TRBV20-1 and TRBJ1-4; 8 bases map to TRBD1. CDR3 loop: CSARDYGQGGDQWNEKLFF. The CDR3 coding sequence is TGCAGTGCTAGAGACTACGGACAGGGTGGGGATCAATGGAATGAAAAACTGTTTTTT.